This TCR beta chain is from a study of regulatory T cells in long-lasting Graves disease. Study-level background: The definition of persistent Graves' disease was over 5 years of antithyroid drugs with positive TSH receptor antibodies.

Stated time point: persistent/refractory GD, antithyroid drugs over 5 years with positive TRAb. The TCR library was made from RNA extracted from PBMCs. Patients came through an endocrinology department, and that department was in Xi'an, China. Whole-study results and caveats: Persistent disease was associated with favored TRBV28 usage and with favored use of TRBJ1-2 and TRBJ2-5. TCR diversity in persistent Graves' patients was below that of newly diagnosed ones.

The V end lost 2 bases, the J end lost 4 bases, and 8 bases lay between the germline ends. Germline values: CDR1 SEHNR, CDR2 FQNEAQ (reference sequence). The CDR3 covers 13 residues. Arm-PCR of CDR3 regions and iRepertoire HTBI primers were used to build TCR beta libraries. MiXCR was run by TCRdb on the multiplex PCR reads, yielding one entry per CDR3 protein. The sample carries 400,000 to 500,000 distinct CDR3 sequences, 20% to 25% recorded once. Only a few counts were recorded for this clonotype. Its target is unknown. The chain combines TRBV7-9 with TRBJ1-1; D is unresolved. The sequence was obtained from a female donor with Graves disease. The sample was peripheral blood mononuclear cells (PBMCs), taken when the disease was refractory, from a patient treated with antithyroid drugs. The CDR3 spells CASSLMGSTEAFF. In nucleotides, the CDR3 is TGTGCCAGCAGCTTAATGGGAAGCACTGAAGCTTTCTTT.